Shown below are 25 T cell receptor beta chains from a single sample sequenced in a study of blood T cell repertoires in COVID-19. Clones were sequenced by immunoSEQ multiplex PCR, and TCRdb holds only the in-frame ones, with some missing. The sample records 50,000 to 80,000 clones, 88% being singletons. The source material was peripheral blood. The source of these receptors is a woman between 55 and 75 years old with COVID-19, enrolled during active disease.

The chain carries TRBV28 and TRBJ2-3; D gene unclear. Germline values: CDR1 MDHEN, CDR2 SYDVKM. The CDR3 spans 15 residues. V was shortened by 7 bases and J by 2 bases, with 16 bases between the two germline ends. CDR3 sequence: CASTPQASLTDTQYF. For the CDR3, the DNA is TGTGCCAGCACTCCTCAAGCGTCTCTCACAGATACGCAGTATTTT. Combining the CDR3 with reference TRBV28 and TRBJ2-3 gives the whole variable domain DVKVTQSSRYLVKRTGEKVFLECVQDMDHENMFWYRQDPGLGLRLIYFSYDVKMKEKGDIPEGYSVSREKKERFSLILESASTNQTSMYLCASTPQASLTDTQYFGPGTRLTVL.

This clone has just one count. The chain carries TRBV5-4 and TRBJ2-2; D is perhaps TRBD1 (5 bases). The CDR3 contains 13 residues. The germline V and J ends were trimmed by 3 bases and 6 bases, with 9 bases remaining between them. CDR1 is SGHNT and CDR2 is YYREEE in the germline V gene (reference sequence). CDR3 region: CASSYVGAGELFF. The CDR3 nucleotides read TGTGCCAGCAGCTACGTAGGGGCCGGGGAGCTGTTTTTT. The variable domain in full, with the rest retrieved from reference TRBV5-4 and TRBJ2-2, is ETGVTQSPTHLIKTRGQQVTLRCSSQSGHNTVSWYQQALGQGPQFIFQYYREEENGRGNFPPRFSGLQFPNYSSELNVNALELDDSALYLCASSYVGAGELFFGEGSRLTVL.

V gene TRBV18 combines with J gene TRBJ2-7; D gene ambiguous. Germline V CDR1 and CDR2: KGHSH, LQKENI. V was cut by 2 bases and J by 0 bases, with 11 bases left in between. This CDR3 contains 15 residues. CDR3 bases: TGTGCCAGCTCACCAGGCCAGCGAAGCTCCTACGAGCAGTACTTC. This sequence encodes CASSPGQRSSYEQYF.

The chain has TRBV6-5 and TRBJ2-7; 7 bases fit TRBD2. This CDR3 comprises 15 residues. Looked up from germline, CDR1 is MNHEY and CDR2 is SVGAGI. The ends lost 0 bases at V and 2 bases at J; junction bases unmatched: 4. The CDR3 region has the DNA TGTGCCAGCAGTTACTCGGGGACTAACACCTACGAGCAGTACTTC. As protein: CASSYSGTNTYEQYF.

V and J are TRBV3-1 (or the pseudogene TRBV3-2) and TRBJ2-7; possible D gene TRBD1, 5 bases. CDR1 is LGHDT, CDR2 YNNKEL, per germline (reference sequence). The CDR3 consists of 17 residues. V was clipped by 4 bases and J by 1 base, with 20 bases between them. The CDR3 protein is CASSPRHSGSGSYEQYF. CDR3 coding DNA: TGTGCCAGCAGCCCTCGTCACAGTGGCTCAGGGTCCTACGAGCAGTACTTC.

The CDR3 DNA sequence: TGTGCCAGTACCAAGGGACTAGCGGGAGGACATGTCACAGATACGCAGTATTTT. Its protein product is CASTKGLAGGHVTDTQYF. V and J are TRBV19 and TRBJ2-3; 15 bases fit TRBD2. V was clipped by 7 bases and J by 2 bases; unmatched bases: 10. The CDR3 has 18 residues. Germline V CDR1 and CDR2: LNHDA, SQIVND (reference sequence).

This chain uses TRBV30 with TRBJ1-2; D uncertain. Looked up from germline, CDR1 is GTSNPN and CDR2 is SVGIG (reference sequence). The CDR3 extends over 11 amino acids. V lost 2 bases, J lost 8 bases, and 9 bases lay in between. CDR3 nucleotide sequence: TGTGCCTGGAGTATAGCCGCGGGCTACACCTTC. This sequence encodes CAWSIAAGYTF.

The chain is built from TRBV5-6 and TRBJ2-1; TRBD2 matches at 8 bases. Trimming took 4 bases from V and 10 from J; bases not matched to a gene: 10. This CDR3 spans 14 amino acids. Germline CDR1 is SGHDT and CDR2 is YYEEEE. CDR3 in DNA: TGTGCCAGCAGCCTACCGGGACTAGTGTCGGAGCAGTTCTTC. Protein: CASSLPGLVSEQFF.

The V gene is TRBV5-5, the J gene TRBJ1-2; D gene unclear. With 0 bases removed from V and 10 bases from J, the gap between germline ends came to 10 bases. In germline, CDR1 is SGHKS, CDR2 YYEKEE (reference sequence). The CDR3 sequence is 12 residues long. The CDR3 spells CASSLVGRPYTF. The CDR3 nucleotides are TGTGCCAGCAGCTTGGTGGGCAGGCCCTACACCTTC.

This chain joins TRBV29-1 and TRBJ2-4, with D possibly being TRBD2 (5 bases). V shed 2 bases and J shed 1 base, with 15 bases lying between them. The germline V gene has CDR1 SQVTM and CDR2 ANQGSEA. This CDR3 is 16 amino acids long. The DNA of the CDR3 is TGCAGCGTTGAATTCAGGCGCGGGTTCGCCAAAAACATTCAGTACTTC. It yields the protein CSVEFRRGFAKNIQYF.

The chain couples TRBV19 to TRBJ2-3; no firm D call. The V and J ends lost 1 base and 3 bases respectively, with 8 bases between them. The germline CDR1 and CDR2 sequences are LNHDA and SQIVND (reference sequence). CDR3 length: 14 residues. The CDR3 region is CASSIGHSTDTQYF. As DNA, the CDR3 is TGTGCCAGTAGTATAGGACACAGTACAGATACGCAGTATTTT. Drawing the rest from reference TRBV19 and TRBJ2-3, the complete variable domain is DGGITQSPKYLFRKEGQNVTLSCEQNLNHDAMYWYRQDPGQGLRLIYYSQIVNDFQKGDIAEGYSVSREKKESFPLTVTSAQKNPTAFYLCASSIGHSTDTQYFGPGTRLTVL.

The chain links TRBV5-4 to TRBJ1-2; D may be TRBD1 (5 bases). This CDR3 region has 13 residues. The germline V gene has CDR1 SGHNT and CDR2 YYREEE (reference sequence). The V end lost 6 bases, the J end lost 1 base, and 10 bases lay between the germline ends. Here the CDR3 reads CASTKGLNYGYTF. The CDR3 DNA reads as TGTGCCAGCACGAAGGGGCTTAACTATGGCTACACCTTC.

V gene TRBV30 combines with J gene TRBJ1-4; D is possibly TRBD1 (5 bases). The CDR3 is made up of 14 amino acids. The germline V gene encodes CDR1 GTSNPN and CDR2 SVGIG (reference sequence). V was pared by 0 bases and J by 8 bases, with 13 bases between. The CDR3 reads CAWSVPGQREKLFF. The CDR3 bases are TGTGCCTGGAGTGTACCAGGGCAACGAGAAAAACTGTTTTTT. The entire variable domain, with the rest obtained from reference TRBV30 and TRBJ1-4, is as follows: SQTIHQWPATLVQPVGSPLSLECTVEGTSNPNLYWYRQAAGRGLQLLFYSVGIGQISSEVPQNLSASRPQDRQFILSSKKLLLSDSGFYLCAWSVPGQREKLFFGSGTQLSVL.

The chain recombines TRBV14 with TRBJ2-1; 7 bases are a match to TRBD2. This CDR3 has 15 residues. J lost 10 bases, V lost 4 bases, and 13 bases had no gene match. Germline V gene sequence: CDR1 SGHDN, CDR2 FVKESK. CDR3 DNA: TGTGCCAGCAGCCTTGCCGGGACTAACCTGCCCGAGCAGTTCTTC. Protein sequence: CASSLAGTNLPEQFF.

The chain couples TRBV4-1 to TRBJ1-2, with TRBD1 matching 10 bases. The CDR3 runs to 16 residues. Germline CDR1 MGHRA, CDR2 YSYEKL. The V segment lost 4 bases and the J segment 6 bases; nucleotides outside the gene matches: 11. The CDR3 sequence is CASSPHTGQGRNGYTF. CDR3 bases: TGCGCCAGCAGCCCCCATACGGGACAGGGGAGAAATGGCTACACCTTC.

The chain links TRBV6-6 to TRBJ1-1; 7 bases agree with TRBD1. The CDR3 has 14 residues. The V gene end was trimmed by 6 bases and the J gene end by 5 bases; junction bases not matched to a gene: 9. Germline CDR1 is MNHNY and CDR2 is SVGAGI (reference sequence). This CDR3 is CASSRQGTMTEAFF. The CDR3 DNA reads TGTGCCAGCAGCCGACAGGGCACTATGACTGAAGCTTTCTTT.

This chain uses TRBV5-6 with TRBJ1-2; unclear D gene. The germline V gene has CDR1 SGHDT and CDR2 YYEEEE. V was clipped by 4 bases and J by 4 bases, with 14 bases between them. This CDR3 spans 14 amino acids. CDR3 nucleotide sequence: TGTGCCAGCAGCAGAGATGGGCCCGGCTATGGCTACACCTTC. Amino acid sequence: CASSRDGPGYGYTF.

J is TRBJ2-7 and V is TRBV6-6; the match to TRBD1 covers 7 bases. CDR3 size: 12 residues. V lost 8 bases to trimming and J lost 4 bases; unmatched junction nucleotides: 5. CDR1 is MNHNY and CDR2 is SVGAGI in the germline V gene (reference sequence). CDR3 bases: TGTGCCAGCTCGGGACAGTCTTACGAGCAGTACTTC. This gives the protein CASSGQSYEQYF.

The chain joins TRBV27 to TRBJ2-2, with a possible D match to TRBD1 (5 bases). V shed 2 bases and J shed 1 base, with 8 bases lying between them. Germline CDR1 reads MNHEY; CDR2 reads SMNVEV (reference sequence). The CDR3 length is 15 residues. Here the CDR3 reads CASSLQGRNTGELFF. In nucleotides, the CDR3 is TGTGCCAGCAGTTTACAGGGTCGGAACACCGGGGAGCTGTTTTTT.

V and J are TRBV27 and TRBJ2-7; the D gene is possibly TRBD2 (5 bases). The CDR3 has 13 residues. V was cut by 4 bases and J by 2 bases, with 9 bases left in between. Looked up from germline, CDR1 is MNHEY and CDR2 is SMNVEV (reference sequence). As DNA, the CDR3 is TGTGCCAGCAGTTATCCCGGGGCCTACGAGCAGTACTTC. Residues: CASSYPGAYEQYF.

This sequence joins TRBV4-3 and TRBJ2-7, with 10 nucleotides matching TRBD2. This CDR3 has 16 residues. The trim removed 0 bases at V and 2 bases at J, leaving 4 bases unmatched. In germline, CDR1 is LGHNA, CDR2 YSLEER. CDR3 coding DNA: TGCGCCAGCAGCCAAGACGGGACTAGCGTGACCTACGAGCAGTACTTC. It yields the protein CASSQDGTSVTYEQYF.

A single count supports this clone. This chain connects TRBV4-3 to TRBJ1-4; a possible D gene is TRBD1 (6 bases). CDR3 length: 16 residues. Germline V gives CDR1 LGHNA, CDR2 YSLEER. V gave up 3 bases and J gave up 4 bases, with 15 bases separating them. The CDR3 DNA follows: TGCGCCAGCAGCCAGGGGACACGTCCAATTAATGAAAAACTGTTTTTT. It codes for CASSQGTRPINEKLFF.

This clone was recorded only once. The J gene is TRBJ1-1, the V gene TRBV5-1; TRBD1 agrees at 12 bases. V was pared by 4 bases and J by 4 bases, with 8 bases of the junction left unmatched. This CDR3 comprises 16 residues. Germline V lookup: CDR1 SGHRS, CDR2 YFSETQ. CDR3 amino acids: CASSGDRGLAGTEAFF. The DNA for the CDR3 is TGCGCCAGCAGCGGGGACAGGGGGCTGGCGGGCACTGAAGCTTTCTTT.

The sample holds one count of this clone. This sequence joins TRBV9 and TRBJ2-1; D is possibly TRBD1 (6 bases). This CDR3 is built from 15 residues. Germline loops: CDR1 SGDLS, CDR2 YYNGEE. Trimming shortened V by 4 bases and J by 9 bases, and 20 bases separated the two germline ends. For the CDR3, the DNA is TGTGCCAGCAGCCCACCCCAGGGGCTCTCCGGTGAGCAGTTCTTC. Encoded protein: CASSPPQGLSGEQFF.

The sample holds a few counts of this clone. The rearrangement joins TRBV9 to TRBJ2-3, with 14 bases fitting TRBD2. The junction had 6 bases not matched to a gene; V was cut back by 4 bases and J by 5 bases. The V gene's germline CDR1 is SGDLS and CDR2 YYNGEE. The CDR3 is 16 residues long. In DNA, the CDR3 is TGTGCCAGCAGCCCCTGGACTAGCGGGGGGCTAGATACGCAGTATTTT. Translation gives CASSPWTSGGLDTQYF.